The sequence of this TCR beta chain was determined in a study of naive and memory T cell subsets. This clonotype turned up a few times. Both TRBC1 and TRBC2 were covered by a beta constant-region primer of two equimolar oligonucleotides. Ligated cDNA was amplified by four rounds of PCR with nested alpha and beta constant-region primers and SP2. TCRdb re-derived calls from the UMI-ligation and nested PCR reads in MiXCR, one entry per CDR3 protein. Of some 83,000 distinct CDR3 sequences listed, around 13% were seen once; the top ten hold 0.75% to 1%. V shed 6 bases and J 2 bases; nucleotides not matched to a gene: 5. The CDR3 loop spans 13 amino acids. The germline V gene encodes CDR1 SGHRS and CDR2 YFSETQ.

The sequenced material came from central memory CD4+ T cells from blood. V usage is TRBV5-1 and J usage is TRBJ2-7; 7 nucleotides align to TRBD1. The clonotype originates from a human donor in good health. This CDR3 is CASTPGQTYEQYF. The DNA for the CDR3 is TGCGCCAGCACCCCGGGACAGACCTACGAGCAGTACTTC.